Below, 18 T cell receptor beta chains from the same sample are listed, as sequenced in a study of T-cell memory formation after mild COVID-19. TCRdb ran MiXCR on the 5' RACE reads and lists one entry per CDR3 protein. The sample yields hundreds of thousands of distinct CDR3 sequences, less than 25% seen once. Material: PBMCs or a T cell subset sorted from them (not recorded which). These receptors were taken from an adult woman who had mild COVID-19 (a few samples of this study predate the infection). Cell type and time point are not known.

The CDR3 here is CAISESYGNTEAFF. CDR3 nucleotide sequence: TGTGCCATCAGTGAGTCCTATGGGAACACTGAAGCTTTCTTT. The V call is TRBV10-3, the J call TRBJ1-1; D gene ambiguous. The CDR3 is made up of 14 amino acids. Trimming left V 0 bases short and J 1 base short, with 6 bases between. The germline V gene encodes CDR1 ENHRY and CDR2 SYGVKD.

Many counts were recorded for this clonotype. The chain uses TRBV15 and TRBJ2-4; 8 bases are a match to TRBD1. Looked up from germline, CDR1 is LNHNV and CDR2 is YYDKDF (reference sequence). The CDR3 covers 16 residues. V shed 2 bases and J 1 base; nucleotides not matched to a gene: 4. As DNA, the CDR3 is TGTGCCACCAGCAGACCGTGGACAGGGGCCAAAAACATTCAGTACTTC. As protein: CATSRPWTGAKNIQYF.

The chain joins TRBV7-9 to TRBJ2-7; 8 nucleotides line up with TRBD2. Germline V gene lookup returns CDR1 SEHNR and CDR2 FQNEAQ (reference sequence). This CDR3 region has 16 residues. The V segment lost 6 bases and the J segment 1 base; nucleotides outside the gene matches: 11. The CDR3 region has the DNA TGTGCCAGCAGGGATCTGGGAGCGGGAGCATCCTACGAGCAGTACTTC. Translated: CASRDLGAGASYEQYF.

This clonotype has a handful of counts. V gene TRBV10-3 combines with J gene TRBJ2-7, with D perhaps given as TRBD1 or TRBD2 (5 bases each). The CDR3 extends over 15 amino acids. The V end was cut by 6 bases, the J end by 5 bases, with 20 bases between. The germline CDR1 and CDR2 sequences are ENHRY and SYGVKD. The CDR3 spells CAISATGTSADEQYF. The CDR3 coding sequence is TGTGCCATCAGCGCAACCGGGACGAGCGCCGACGAGCAGTACTTC.

The chain uses TRBV20-1 and TRBJ2-5; 7 nucleotides line up with TRBD2. Germline V CDR1 and CDR2: DFQATT, SNEGSKA (reference sequence). This CDR3 contains 15 residues. V lost 6 bases to trimming and J lost 7 bases; unmatched junction nucleotides: 17. The CDR3 sequence is CSANSDSGGGMTQYF. The DNA for the CDR3 is TGCAGTGCCAACTCTGATAGCGGCGGGGGAATGACCCAGTACTTC.

The V and J genes are TRBV12-3 or TRBV12-4 and TRBJ2-7, with 9 bases aligning to TRBD1. V lost 3 bases to trimming and J lost 0 bases; unmatched junction nucleotides: 6. The CDR3 extends over 16 amino acids. The CDR3 reads CASSFGQGKVSYEQYF. CDR3 in DNA: TGTGCCAGCAGTTTTGGACAGGGGAAGGTCTCCTACGAGCAGTACTTC.

This clonotype was detected only a few times. The rearrangement links TRBV9 to TRBJ2-7; D possibly uses TRBD1 or TRBD2 (5 bases each). CDR3 size: 16 residues. The germline V and J ends were trimmed by 0 bases and 2 bases, with 15 bases remaining between them. CDR1 and CDR2 (germline): SGDLS, YYNGEE. In DNA form, the CDR3 reads TGTGCCAGCAGCGTAGATTGGGACGTTAGGACCTACGAGCAGTACTTC. It is translated as CASSVDWDVRTYEQYF.

In its sample, this clonotype was seen a few times. CDR3 nucleotide sequence: TGTGCCAGCAGTGGGGCCCCGGGGACAGGGGTCTACGAGCAGTACTTC. Protein product: CASSGAPGTGVYEQYF. This sequence joins TRBV25-1 and TRBJ2-7; 10 bases fit TRBD1. With 4 bases clipped from V and 3 bases from J, the junction kept 9 bases outside the gene matches. CDR3 length: 16 residues. Per the germline V gene, CDR1 is MGHDK and CDR2 is SYGVNS.

In its sample, this clonotype was seen a few times. J is TRBJ2-1 and V is TRBV24-1, with TRBD2 matching 9 bases. Germline CDR1 and CDR2: KGHDR and SFDVKD. The trim removed 0 bases at V and 4 bases at J, leaving 6 bases unmatched. This CDR3 comprises 17 residues. The CDR3 DNA reads as TGTGCCACCAGTGATTTGATCGCTAGCGGGGAGTACAATGAGCAGTTCTTC. Amino acids: CATSDLIASGEYNEQFF.

This rearrangement joins TRBV7-9 to TRBJ2-1; 7 positions match TRBD2. Germline assignment: CDR1 SEHNR and CDR2 FQNEAQ (reference sequence). The CDR3 extends over 14 amino acids. J gave up 7 bases and V 5 bases, and 8 bases lay outside the gene matches. CDR3 amino acids: CASSGTGGLNEQFF. The CDR3 nucleotides are TGTGCCAGCAGCGGTACGGGGGGATTGAATGAGCAGTTCTTC. The entire variable domain, with the rest obtained from reference TRBV7-9 and TRBJ2-1, is as follows: DTGVSQNPRHKITKRGQNVTFRCDPISEHNRLYWYRQTLGQGPEFLTYFQNEAQLEKSRLLSDRFSAERPKGSFSTLEIQRTEQGDSAMYLCASSGTGGLNEQFFGPGTRLTVL.

This clonotype appeared many times. V gene TRBV18 combines with J gene TRBJ2-7; perhaps D is TRBD1 or TRBD2 (5 bases each). V shed 0 bases and J shed 9 bases, with 15 bases lying between them. The CDR3 runs to 14 residues. In germline, CDR1 is KGHSH, CDR2 LQKENI. Here the CDR3 DNA reads TGTGCCAGCTCACCACCGCAGGGTTGGCGGGTGCAGTACTTC. Translating it yields CASSPPQGWRVQYF.

This clonotype was recorded a few times. The CDR3 DNA reads TGTGCCAGCAGTTACTTGTACAGCGAGAGGGCTGGGGAGCTGTTTTTT. This encodes CASSYLYSERAGELFF. The chain links TRBV6-5 to TRBJ2-2; possibly TRBD2 for D (5 bases). The CDR3 has 16 amino acids. Germline lookup yields CDR1 MNHEY and CDR2 SVGAGI. V was pared by 1 base and J by 8 bases, with 17 bases between.

This clonotype occurred a few times. J is TRBJ2-1 and V is TRBV7-2, with D perhaps assigned TRBD1 or TRBD2 (6 bases each). CDR3 size: 15 residues. V shed 5 bases and J shed 10 bases, with 21 bases lying between them. Looked up from germline, CDR1 is SGHTA and CDR2 is FQGNSA. CDR3 residues: CASSPIFNGGPEQFF. The CDR3 DNA is TGTGCCAGCAGCCCCATATTTAACGGGGGCCCGGAGCAGTTCTTC.

This clonotype was seen a handful of times. The CDR3 here is CASRDGQPGANVLTF. CDR3 nucleotide sequence: TGTGCCAGCAGGGATGGACAGCCTGGGGCCAACGTCCTGACTTTC. V is TRBV6-2 or TRBV6-3 and J is TRBJ2-6, with D maybe TRBD1 (6 bases). Germline CDR1 and CDR2: MNHEY and SVGEGT. CDR3 length: 15 amino acids. The V and J ends lost 6 bases and 2 bases respectively, with 11 bases between them.

V gene TRBV5-1 combines with J gene TRBJ2-1; tentatively, D is TRBD1 or TRBD2 (5 bases each). This CDR3 has 17 residues. The V end was cut by 5 bases, the J end by 4 bases, with 22 bases between. Germline V gene sequence: CDR1 SGHRS, CDR2 YFSETQ. CDR3 in DNA: TGCGCCAGCAGTTTATGGGGGACCAATGGGATATACAATGAGCAGTTCTTC. This codes for CASSLWGTNGIYNEQFF.

Only a few counts were recorded for this clonotype. The rearrangement links TRBV30 to TRBJ1-1, with 9 positions matching TRBD1. The CDR3 covers 14 residues. Germline V gene data show CDR1 as GTSNPN and CDR2 as SVGIG (reference sequence). The V gene end was trimmed by 4 bases and the J gene end by 6 bases; junction bases not matched to a gene: 9. The CDR3 reads CAWNRDRAYAEAFF. For the CDR3, the DNA is TGTGCCTGGAACCGGGACAGGGCGTACGCTGAAGCTTTCTTT.

The V gene is TRBV7-9, the J gene TRBJ2-1; D call uncertain. The ends were cut back, 5 bases at V and 10 bases at J, with 12 bases in the middle. CDR3 length: 12 amino acids. Germline values: CDR1 SEHNR, CDR2 FQNEAQ (reference sequence). CDR3 protein: CASSIFGREQFF. The CDR3 bases are TGTGCCAGCAGCATCTTCGGGCGCGAGCAGTTCTTC.

The count of this clonotype is one. The J gene is TRBJ1-1, the V gene TRBV6-6; D may be TRBD1 (5 bases). V was cut by 6 bases and J by 5 bases, with 10 bases left in between. Germline lookup yields CDR1 MNHNY and CDR2 SVGAGI (reference sequence). The length of the CDR3 is 12 residues. The CDR3 loop reads CASRTRETEAFF. For the CDR3, the DNA is TGTGCCAGCAGGACCAGGGAGACTGAAGCTTTCTTT.